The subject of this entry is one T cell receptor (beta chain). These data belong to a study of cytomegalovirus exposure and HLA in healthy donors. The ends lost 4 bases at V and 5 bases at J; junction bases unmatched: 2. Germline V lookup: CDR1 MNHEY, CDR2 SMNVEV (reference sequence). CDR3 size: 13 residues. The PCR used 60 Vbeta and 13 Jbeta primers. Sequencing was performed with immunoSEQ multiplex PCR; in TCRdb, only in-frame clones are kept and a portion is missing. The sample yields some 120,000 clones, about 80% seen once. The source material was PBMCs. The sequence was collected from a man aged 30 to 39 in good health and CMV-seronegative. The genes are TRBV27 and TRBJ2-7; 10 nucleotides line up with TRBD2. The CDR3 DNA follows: TGTGCCAGCAGTTGGCTAGCGGGAGACGAGCAGTACTTC. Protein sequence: CASSWLAGDEQYF.